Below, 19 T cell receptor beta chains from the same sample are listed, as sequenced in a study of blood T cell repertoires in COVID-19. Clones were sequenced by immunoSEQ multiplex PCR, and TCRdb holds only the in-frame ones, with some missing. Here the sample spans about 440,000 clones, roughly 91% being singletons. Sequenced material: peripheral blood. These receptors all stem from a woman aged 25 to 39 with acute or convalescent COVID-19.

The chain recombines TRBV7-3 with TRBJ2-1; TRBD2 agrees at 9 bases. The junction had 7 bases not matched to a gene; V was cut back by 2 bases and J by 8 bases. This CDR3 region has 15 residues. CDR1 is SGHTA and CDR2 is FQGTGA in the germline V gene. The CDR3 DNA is TGTGCCAGCAGCTTACTAGCGGGGCCCCCCGATGAGCAGTTCTTC. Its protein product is CASSLLAGPPDEQFF. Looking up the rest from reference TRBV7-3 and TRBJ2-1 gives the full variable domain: GAGVSQTPSNKVTEKGKYVELRCDPISGHTALYWYRQSLGQGPEFLIYFQGTGAADDSGLPNDRFFAVRPEGSVSTLKIQRTERGDSAVYLCASSLLAGPPDEQFFGPGTRLTVL.

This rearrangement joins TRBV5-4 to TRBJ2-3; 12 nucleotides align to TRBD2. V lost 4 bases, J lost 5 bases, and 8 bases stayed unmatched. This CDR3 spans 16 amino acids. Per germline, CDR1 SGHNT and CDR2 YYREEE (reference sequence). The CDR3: CASSRRLAGEGDTQYF. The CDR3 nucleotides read TGTGCCAGCAGCAGACGACTAGCGGGGGAAGGAGATACGCAGTATTTT.

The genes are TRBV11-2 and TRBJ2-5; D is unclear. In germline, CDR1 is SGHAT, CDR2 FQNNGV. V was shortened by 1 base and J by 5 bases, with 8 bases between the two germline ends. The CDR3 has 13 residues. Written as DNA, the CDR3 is TGTGCCAGCAGCTTAGGAGGTATGGAGACCCAGTACTTC. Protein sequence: CASSLGGMETQYF.

The CDR3: CSARGGVTEAFF. CDR3 nucleotide sequence: TGCAGCGCCCGAGGGGGAGTCACTGAAGCTTTCTTT. This chain uses TRBV29-1 with TRBJ1-1, with D possibly TRBD1 on 6 matching bases. The CDR3 totals 12 residues. V shed 7 bases and J shed 4 bases, with 13 bases lying between them. The germline V gene has CDR1 SQVTM and CDR2 ANQGSEA.

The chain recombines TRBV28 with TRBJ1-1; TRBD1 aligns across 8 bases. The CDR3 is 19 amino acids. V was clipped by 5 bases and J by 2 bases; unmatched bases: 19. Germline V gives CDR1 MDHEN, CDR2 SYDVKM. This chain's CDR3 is CASSPRRRPGGANNTEAFF. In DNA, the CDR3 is TGTGCCAGCAGTCCTAGACGTAGGCCAGGGGGCGCGAATAACACTGAAGCTTTCTTT.

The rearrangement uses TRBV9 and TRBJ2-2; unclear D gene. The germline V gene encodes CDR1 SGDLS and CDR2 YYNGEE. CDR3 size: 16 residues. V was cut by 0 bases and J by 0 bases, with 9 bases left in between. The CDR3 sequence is CASSVGYTSNTGELFF. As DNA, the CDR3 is TGTGCCAGCAGCGTAGGGTACACCTCGAACACCGGGGAGCTGTTTTTT.

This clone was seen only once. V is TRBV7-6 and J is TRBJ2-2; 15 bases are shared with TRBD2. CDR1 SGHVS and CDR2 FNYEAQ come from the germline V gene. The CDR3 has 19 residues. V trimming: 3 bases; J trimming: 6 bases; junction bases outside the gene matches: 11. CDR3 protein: CASSFGPLGLAGGPGELFF. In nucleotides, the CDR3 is TGTGCCAGCAGCTTCGGGCCCCTTGGACTAGCGGGGGGGCCCGGGGAGCTGTTTTTT. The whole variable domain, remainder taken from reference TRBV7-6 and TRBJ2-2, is GAGVSQSPRYKVTKRGQDVALRCDPISGHVSLYWYRQALGQGPEFLTYFNYEAQQDKSGLPNDRFSAERPEGSISTLTIQRTEQRDSAMYRCASSFGPLGLAGGPGELFFGEGSRLTVL.

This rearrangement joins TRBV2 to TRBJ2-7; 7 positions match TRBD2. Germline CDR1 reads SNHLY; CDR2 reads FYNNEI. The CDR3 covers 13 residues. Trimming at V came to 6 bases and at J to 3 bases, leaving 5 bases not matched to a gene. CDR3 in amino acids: CASRGGDFYEQYF. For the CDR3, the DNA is TGTGCCAGCAGGGGAGGGGACTTCTACGAGCAGTACTTC.

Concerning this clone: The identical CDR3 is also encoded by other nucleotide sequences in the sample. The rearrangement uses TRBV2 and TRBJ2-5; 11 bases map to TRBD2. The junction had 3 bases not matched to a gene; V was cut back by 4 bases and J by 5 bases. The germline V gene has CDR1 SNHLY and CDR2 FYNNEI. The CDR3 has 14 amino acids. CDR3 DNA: TGTGCCAGCAGTGGACTAGCGGGGCAGGAGACCCAGTACTTC. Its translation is CASSGLAGQETQYF. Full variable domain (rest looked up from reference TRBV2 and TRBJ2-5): EPEVTQTPSHQVTQMGQEVILRCVPISNHLYFYWYRQILGQKVEFLVSFYNNEISEKSEIFDDQFSVERPDGSNFTLKIRSTKLEDSAMYFCASSGLAGQETQYFGPGTRLLVL.

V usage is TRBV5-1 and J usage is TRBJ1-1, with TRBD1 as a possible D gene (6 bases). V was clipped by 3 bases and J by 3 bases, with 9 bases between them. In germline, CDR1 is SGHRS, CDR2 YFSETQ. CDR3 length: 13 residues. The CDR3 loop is CASSSRGDTEAFF. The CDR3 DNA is TGCGCCAGCAGCTCCAGGGGAGACACTGAAGCTTTCTTT. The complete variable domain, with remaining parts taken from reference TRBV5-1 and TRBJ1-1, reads KAGVTQTPRYLIKTRGQQVTLSCSPISGHRSVSWYQQTPGQGLQFLFEYFSETQRNKGNFPGRFSGRQFSNSRSEMNVSTLELGDSALYLCASSSRGDTEAFFGQGTRLTVV.

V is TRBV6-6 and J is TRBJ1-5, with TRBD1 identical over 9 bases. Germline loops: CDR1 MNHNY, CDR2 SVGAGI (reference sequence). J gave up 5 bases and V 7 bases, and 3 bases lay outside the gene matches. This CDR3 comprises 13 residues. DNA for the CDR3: TGTGCCAGCACCTGGGACAGGGATCAGCCCCAGCATTTT. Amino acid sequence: CASTWDRDQPQHF.

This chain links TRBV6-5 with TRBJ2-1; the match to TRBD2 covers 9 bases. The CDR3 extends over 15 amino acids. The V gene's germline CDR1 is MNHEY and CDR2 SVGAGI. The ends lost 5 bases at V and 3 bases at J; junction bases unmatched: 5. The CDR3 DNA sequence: TGTGCCAGCAGTAAACAGCGGGGGGACTACAATGAGCAGTTCTTC. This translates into CASSKQRGDYNEQFF.

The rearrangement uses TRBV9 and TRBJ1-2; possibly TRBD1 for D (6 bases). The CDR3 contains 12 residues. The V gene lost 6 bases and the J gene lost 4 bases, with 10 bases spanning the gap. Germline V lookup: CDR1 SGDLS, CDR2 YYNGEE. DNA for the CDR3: TGTGCCAGCAACGGCAGGGGCTATGGCTACACCTTC. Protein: CASNGRGYGYTF.

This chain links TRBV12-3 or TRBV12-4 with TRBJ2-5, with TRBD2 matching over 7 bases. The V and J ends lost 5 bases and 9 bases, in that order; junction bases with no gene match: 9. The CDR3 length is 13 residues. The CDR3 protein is CASSPSVRGAQYF. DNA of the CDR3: TGTGCCAGCAGTCCCTCGGTACGGGGGGCCCAGTACTTC.

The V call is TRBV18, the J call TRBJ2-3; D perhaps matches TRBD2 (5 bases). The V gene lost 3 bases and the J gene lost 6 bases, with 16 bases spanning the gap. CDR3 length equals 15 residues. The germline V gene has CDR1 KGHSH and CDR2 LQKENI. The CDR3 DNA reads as TGTGCCAGCTCACCCGGTAATTCGGACTGGGATACGCAGTATTTT. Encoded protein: CASSPGNSDWDTQYF.

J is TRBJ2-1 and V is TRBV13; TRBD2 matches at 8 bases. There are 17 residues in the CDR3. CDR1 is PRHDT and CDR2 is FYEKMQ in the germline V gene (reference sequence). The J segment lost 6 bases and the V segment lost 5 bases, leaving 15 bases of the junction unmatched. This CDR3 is CASSHPLERGKFNEQFF. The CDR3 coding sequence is TGTGCCAGCAGCCACCCACTCGAGCGGGGGAAGTTCAATGAGCAGTTCTTC. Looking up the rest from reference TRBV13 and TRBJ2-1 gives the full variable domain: AAGVIQSPRHLIKEKRETATLKCYPIPRHDTVYWYQQGPGQDPQFLISFYEKMQSDKGSIPDRFSAQQFSDYHSELNMSSLELGDSALYFCASSHPLERGKFNEQFFGPGTRLTVL.

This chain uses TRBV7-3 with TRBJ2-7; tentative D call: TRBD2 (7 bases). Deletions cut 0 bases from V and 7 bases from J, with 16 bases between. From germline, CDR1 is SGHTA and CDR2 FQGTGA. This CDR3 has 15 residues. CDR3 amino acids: CASSLTGGPGEEQYF. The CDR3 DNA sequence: TGTGCCAGCAGCTTAACCGGGGGGCCTGGGGAAGAGCAGTACTTC.

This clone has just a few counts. The CDR3 region is CASSRTGQVYHEQYF. The DNA of the CDR3 is TGTGCCAGCAGCCGTACGGGACAGGTCTACCACGAGCAGTACTTC. The rearrangement joins TRBV7-2 to TRBJ2-7, with 8 bases identical to TRBD1. Trimming removed 5 bases from V and 5 bases from J; junction bases left unmatched: 11. Germline-derived CDR1 and CDR2 are SGHTA and FQGNSA. CDR3 length: 15 residues.

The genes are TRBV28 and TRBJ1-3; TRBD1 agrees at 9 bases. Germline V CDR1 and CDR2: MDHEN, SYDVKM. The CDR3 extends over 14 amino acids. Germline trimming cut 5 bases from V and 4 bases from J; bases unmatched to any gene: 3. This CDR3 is CASSRQGGGNTIYF. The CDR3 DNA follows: TGTGCCAGCAGTCGACAGGGGGGCGGAAACACCATATATTTT.